Following are 26 T cell receptor beta chains from one sample sequenced in a study of cytomegalovirus exposure and HLA in healthy donors. A multiplex PCR was run with 60 Vbeta primers and 13 Jbeta primers. This table comes from immunoSEQ multiplex PCR, and its TCRdb copy is limited to in-frame clones, with some not included. The data show some 150,000 clones, with about four fifths seen just once and about 11% held by the top ten. Sample: PBMCs. These receptors originate from a man in his fifties in good health and CMV-seropositive.

The V call is TRBV27, the J call TRBJ1-4; TRBD1 matches 7 bases. Trimming removed 5 bases from V and 8 bases from J; junction bases left unmatched: 5. Germline V gives CDR1 MNHEY, CDR2 SMNVEV (reference sequence). The CDR3 is 13 residues long. The CDR3 spells CASSDRVQEKLFF. The CDR3 coding sequence is TGTGCCAGCAGTGACAGGGTCCAGGAAAAACTGTTTTTT.

This clone occurred once. This sequence joins TRBV6-1 and TRBJ1-1; D possibly corresponds to TRBD1 (6 bases). The CDR3 length is 14 residues. The germline gives CDR1 MNHNS, CDR2 SASEGT. The V end lost 5 bases, the J end lost 3 bases, and 13 bases lay between the germline ends. DNA for the CDR3: TGTGCCAGCAGTCCTTTAACAGGGCACACTGAAGCTTTCTTT. It is translated as CASSPLTGHTEAFF.

This chain connects TRBV5-1 to TRBJ2-1, with TRBD2 matching 13 bases. Losses at the gene ends were 4 bases for V and 9 bases for J; bases not matched to a gene: 7. Per the germline V gene, CDR1 is SGHRS and CDR2 is YFSETQ. The CDR3 contains 15 residues. The CDR3 DNA reads as TGCGCCAGCAGCGTAGGACTAGCGGGGGCTGGTGAGCAGTTCTTC. It codes for CASSVGLAGAGEQFF.

This chain uses TRBV28 with TRBJ2-1; 10 positions agree with TRBD2. Germline CDR1 MDHEN, CDR2 SYDVKM. The CDR3 has 15 amino acids. With 6 bases clipped from V and 8 bases from J, the junction kept 10 bases outside the gene matches. CDR3 DNA sequence: TGTGCCAGCAGCCTAAGCGGGGGGGCCGTAGATGAGCAGTTCTTC. Encoded protein: CASSLSGGAVDEQFF.

The chain carries TRBV4-2 and TRBJ2-7; possible D gene TRBD2, 5 bases. This CDR3 region has 15 residues. The V and J ends lost 4 bases and 6 bases respectively, with 19 bases between them. The germline CDR1 and CDR2 sequences are LGHNA and YNFKEQ. In DNA, the CDR3 is TGTGCCAGCAGCCTGACCCAACTAGGATTCAGCGAGCAGTACTTC. Translation: CASSLTQLGFSEQYF.

The chain is built from TRBV6-5 and TRBJ2-1; TRBD2 matches at 8 bases. V gave up 5 bases and J gave up 9 bases; unmatched junction bases: 9. Germline lookup yields CDR1 MNHEY and CDR2 SVGAGI. CDR3 size: 14 residues. CDR3 bases: TGTGCCAGCAGTGCGACTAGCGCTAACAGTGAGCAGTTCTTC. It codes for CASSATSANSEQFF.

The V and J genes are TRBV5-6 and TRBJ2-5, with TRBD1 matching 8 bases. The CDR3 runs 15 residues. After removal of 4 bases from V and 5 bases from J, the junction contained 10 bases not matched to a gene. Germline-derived CDR1 and CDR2 are SGHDT and YYEEEE. The CDR3 sequence is CASSNQGAGWETQYF. The CDR3 DNA reads TGTGCCAGCAGCAATCAGGGGGCTGGATGGGAGACCCAGTACTTC.

This clone occurred once. The chain is built from TRBV10-2 and TRBJ1-3; perhaps TRBD1 as D (5 bases). V shed 6 bases and J shed 6 bases, with 12 bases lying between them. This CDR3 region has 13 residues. CDR1 and CDR2 (germline): WSHSY, SAAADI. The CDR3 nucleotides read TGCGCCAGCAGGGGAGGGGTTGAAAACACCATATATTTT. Translating gives CASRGGVENTIYF.

CDR3 in amino acids: CASSQSQYNSPLHF. As DNA, the CDR3 is TGTGCCAGCAGCCAATCACAGTATAATTCACCCCTCCACTTT. The rearrangement uses TRBV14 and TRBJ1-6; D not certain. There are 14 residues in the CDR3. CDR1 and CDR2 (germline): SGHDN, FVKESK. Trimming removed 2 bases from V and 4 bases from J, with 6 bases in between.

The chain uses TRBV19 and TRBJ2-3, with TRBD2 as a possible D gene (6 bases). The CDR3 has 15 residues. Per germline, CDR1 LNHDA and CDR2 SQIVND (reference sequence). Between the trimmed V and J ends, which lost 5 bases and 6 bases, there was a span of 18 bases. The CDR3 DNA sequence: TGTGCCAGTAGTCTAATAGCGGAGGATCGGGATACGCAGTATTTT. It codes for CASSLIAEDRDTQYF.

This rearrangement joins TRBV28 to TRBJ2-7; D is perhaps TRBD2 (6 bases). The CDR3 sequence is 12 residues long. Germline-derived CDR1 and CDR2 are MDHEN and SYDVKM. Trimming removed 6 bases from V and 6 bases from J, with 12 bases in between. The DNA of the CDR3 is TGTGCCAGCAGGGAGGGACGAGGCGAGCAGTACTTC. This translates into CASREGRGEQYF.

This sequence joins TRBV5-4 and TRBJ2-1; D uncertain. This CDR3 is built from 12 residues. CDR1 is SGHNT, CDR2 YYREEE, per germline (reference sequence). The V and J ends lost 5 bases and 7 bases respectively, with 10 bases between them. The CDR3 spells CASSYTRNEQFF. In nucleotides, the CDR3 is TGTGCCAGCAGTTACACCCGAAATGAGCAGTTCTTC.

The chain uses TRBV5-1 and TRBJ1-4; TRBD1 agrees at 11 bases. This CDR3 is built from 18 residues. Germline V gene data show CDR1 as SGHRS and CDR2 as YFSETQ. Losses at the gene ends were 4 bases for V and 5 bases for J; bases not matched to a gene: 13. The DNA of the CDR3 is TGCGCCAGCAGCCTGAGAGGTGGACAGGGGGCCCCAAATGAAAAACTGTTTTTT. It yields the protein CASSLRGGQGAPNEKLFF.

The chain carries TRBV7-3 and TRBJ2-7, with a tentative D call TRBD1 (6 bases). The germline V gene has CDR1 SGHTA and CDR2 FQGTGA. Trimming pared 5 bases from V and 3 bases from J, leaving 17 bases between. The CDR3 consists of 15 residues. The CDR3 loop is CASSEGQSHVYEQYF. CDR3 in DNA: TGTGCCAGCAGCGAAGGACAGTCACACGTCTACGAGCAGTACTTC.

The V gene is TRBV18, the J gene TRBJ1-4; 9 positions match TRBD1. CDR3 length: 15 residues. The trim removed 5 bases at V and 8 bases at J, leaving 9 bases unmatched. Germline V lookup: CDR1 KGHSH, CDR2 LQKENI. The CDR3 reads CASSSTQGAGEKLFF. The CDR3 DNA follows: TGTGCCAGCTCATCGACACAGGGGGCAGGGGAAAAACTGTTTTTT.

The rearrangement joins TRBV9 to TRBJ2-5; 11 nucleotides line up with TRBD2. The DNA end is more similar to TRBJ2-7, so the J call may be wrong. CDR3 length: 15 amino acids. Germline CDR1 and CDR2: SGDLS and YYNGEE. CDR3 sequence reads: CASSVGLADSYEQYF. The CDR3 region has the DNA TGTGCCAGCAGCGTGGGACTAGCGGACTCCTACGAGCAGTACTTC.

This chain links TRBV19 with TRBJ1-1, with 7 bases fitting TRBD1. The CDR3 length is 14 residues. V dropped 6 bases and J dropped 2; count of bases not matched to a gene: 6. CDR1 is LNHDA and CDR2 is SQIVND in the germline V gene (reference sequence). The CDR3: CASRKTGSNTEAFF. In DNA, the CDR3 is TGTGCCAGTAGAAAGACAGGGTCTAACACTGAAGCTTTCTTT.

V gene TRBV7-2 combines with J gene TRBJ2-1, with D possibly matching TRBD2 (5 bases). Trimming cost V 5 bases and J 4 bases, with 12 bases left between them. CDR3 length equals 14 residues. Germline V gene data show CDR1 as SGHTA and CDR2 as FQGNSA. The CDR3 sequence is CASSVDPGYNEQFF. The CDR3 region has the DNA TGTGCCAGCAGCGTCGACCCGGGGTACAATGAGCAGTTCTTC. The entire variable domain, with the rest obtained from reference TRBV7-2 and TRBJ2-1, is as follows: GAGVSQSPSNKVTEKGKDVELRCDPISGHTALYWYRQSLGQGLEFLIYFQGNSAPDKSGLPSDRFSAERTGGSVSTLTIQRTQQEDSAVYLCASSVDPGYNEQFFGPGTRLTVL.

This clone was seen only a few times. This chain links TRBV9 with TRBJ1-2; D remains ambiguous. The germline V gene has CDR1 SGDLS and CDR2 YYNGEE. The CDR3 runs to 13 residues. Trimming stripped 1 base from V and 2 bases from J, with 6 bases between. CDR3 bases: TGTGCCAGCAGCGTAAAGGAGAACTATGGCTACACCTTC. Translation gives CASSVKENYGYTF.

J is TRBJ2-5 and V is TRBV29-1, with 7 positions matching TRBD1. With the DNA end fitting TRBJ2-7 better, the J assignment may be wrong. Per germline, CDR1 SQVTM and CDR2 ANQGSEA. The CDR3 loop spans 11 amino acids. The chain's CDR3 is CSVGDRVEQYF. The CDR3 nucleotides read TGCAGCGTTGGTGACAGGGTCGAGCAGTACTTC.

The V call is TRBV14, the J call TRBJ2-7; 9 bases fit TRBD1. The CDR3 totals 14 residues. Per the germline V gene, CDR1 is SGHDN and CDR2 is FVKESK. With V trimmed by 4 bases and J by 7 bases, 8 bases remained unmatched. The CDR3 here is CASSLQGAVFEQYF. As DNA, the CDR3 is TGTGCCAGCAGCCTACAGGGGGCGGTTTTTGAGCAGTACTTC.

The chain links TRBV9 to TRBJ2-2, with a tentative D call TRBD2 (5 bases). Trimming left V 0 bases short and J 7 bases short, with 7 bases between. CDR1 and CDR2 (germline): SGDLS, YYNGEE. This CDR3 is 13 amino acids long. The CDR3 loop is CASSVGGFGELFF. In DNA, the CDR3 is TGTGCCAGCAGCGTAGGAGGGTTCGGGGAGCTGTTTTTT. Variable domain in full (rest from reference TRBV9 and TRBJ2-2): DSGVTQTPKHLITATGQRVTLRCSPRSGDLSVYWYQQSLDQGLQFLIQYYNGEERAKGNILERFSAQQFPDLHSELNLSSLELGDSALYFCASSVGGFGELFFGEGSRLTVL.

This clone came up once. The V call is TRBV10-3, the J call TRBJ2-1; TRBD2 aligns across 8 bases. Looked up from germline, CDR1 is ENHRY and CDR2 is SYGVKD. The CDR3 totals 16 residues. V shed 2 bases and J 6 bases; nucleotides not matched to a gene: 9. As DNA, the CDR3 is TGTGCCATCAGTGAGGGACTAGCAGATCCGTCCAATGAGCAGTTCTTC. It translates to CAISEGLADPSNEQFF.

The chain is built from TRBV9 and TRBJ1-2; D remains unclear. CDR1 and CDR2 from the germline V gene are SGDLS and YYNGEE. The CDR3 is 14 amino acids. With 3 bases removed from V and 7 bases from J, the gap between germline ends came to 16 bases. The CDR3 sequence is CASSAAAYSSGYTF. The CDR3 region has the DNA TGTGCCAGCAGCGCGGCAGCTTACTCTAGTGGCTACACCTTC.

The rearrangement uses TRBV27 and TRBJ2-7, with 10 bases matching TRBD1. Germline trimming cut 6 bases from V and 0 bases from J; bases unmatched to any gene: 5. Germline assignment: CDR1 MNHEY and CDR2 SMNVEV (reference sequence). The CDR3 has 15 amino acids. CDR3 bases: TGTGCCAGCAGCCGCTGGACAGGGGGCTCCTACGAGCAGTACTTC. Protein: CASSRWTGGSYEQYF.

The chain couples TRBV6-5 to TRBJ1-3; weak D call: TRBD1 (5 bases). The germline V and J ends were trimmed by 5 bases and 0 bases, with 11 bases remaining between them. The CDR3 runs 15 residues. Germline lookup yields CDR1 MNHEY and CDR2 SVGAGI. CDR3 sequence reads: CASSTDSFSGNTIYF. In nucleotides, the CDR3 is TGTGCCAGCAGTACCGACAGTTTCTCTGGAAACACCATATATTTT.